This T cell receptor beta chain stems from a study of cytomegalovirus exposure and HLA in healthy donors (TCRdb year 2017). Looking at the study overall: According to an earlier analysis of several hundred of the donors, 150 million to 200 million T cells yielded 117 million unique TCR beta sequences and about 300 Gb of sequence data. About 280 gigabases of sequencing data and 78 million or so unique TCR sequences were included in an early release covering around 650 HLA-typed donors. The genetic ancestry cluster associated with self-reported Caucasian donors included roughly four fifths of the roughly 410 genotyped donors. The study was designed to test whether signatures of past pathogen exposure could be identified by cataloging public T cell receptors. The T cell repertoires of 666 subjects were profiled by immunosequencing and related to cytomegalovirus serostatus. Along with the approximately 620-subject first cohort, a separate validation cohort of some 130 different subjects was used. The study combined high-throughput TCR immunosequencing, statistical association of individual TCRs with disease status, and machine learning to predict cytomegalovirus infection status. In a later analysis, previously published TCR beta repertoires from 670 or so donors were re-analyzed and high-resolution HLA genotyping was added so that TCR occurrence patterns could be studied. The later analysis used no new phenotypic data to find candidate immune exposures, relying instead on TCR beta sequences and their occurrence across donors. An earlier analysis of approximately 630 of the donors applied high-throughput TCR beta sequencing to assess whether each TCR beta V gene segment acted as functional or pseudogenic. Donor age, sex, ethnicity and CMV serostatus were compiled alongside the repertoire data. Genome-wide SNP genotypes for about 65% of the 666 donors were used in a later genetic analysis, which treated that subset as a discovery cohort. Every discovery cohort repertoire had been produced on one sequencing platform. Both class I and class II loci were covered by HLA typing, at four-digit resolution. The number of donors typed differed by locus, with roughly 620-640 for A, B, C, DRB1 and DQB1, more than 500 for DQA1, about 610 for DPA1, and roughly 450 for DPB1. A handful of DR-DQ haplotypes were handled as single units for association and clustering because linkage in the cohort was strong. Among 398 genotyped donors of the cohort, an average of approximately 240,000 unique TCR beta nucleotide sequences were sequenced per donor, roughly 18% of them non-productive. The study at large found these results: It was suggested by the authors that the approach could potentially be generalized to other disease states and immunological phenotypes. A total of 150 to 200 TCR beta chains were listed by the study as associated with cytomegalovirus. A few of the identified cytomegalovirus-associated TCR beta chains were confirmed in vitro to be specific for cytomegalovirus antigens. According to a later analysis, TCR association rates differed among HLA loci, with DRB1 alleles showing the most associated TCRs and HLA-C alleles showing the fewest. Correlated functional status among segregating V segments might be attributable to linkage disequilibrium, but an unknown experimental factor could not be ruled out. A later analysis reported that several top co-occurrence clusters appeared linked to parvovirus B19, influenza, CMV and Epstein-Barr virus. In a later genetic analysis, fewer N-insertions in productive TCRs were reported among donors in an Asian-associated ancestry cluster than the roughly 670-donor mean. Most TCR sequences were observed very rarely across donors, whereas some public TCRs were present in many individuals. A cluster of highly shared sequence variants was judged likely to represent a technical artifact of the sequencing pipeline. Because counts were too low, fewer than 20 rarely observed V segments, including chromosome 9 orphons, were excluded from the earlier analysis of a few hundred of the donors. An association between a missense DCLRE1C variant and V-gene and J-gene trimming of TCR beta chains was found in a later genetic analysis and replicated in an independent cohort. When HLA alleles, especially DR and DQ, strongly co-occurred, attributing TCR associations to individual alleles was difficult. Because HLA typing was missing for some donors at each locus, association tests included only the typed subset. Presence/absence analyses assumed roughly uniform sequencing depth across donors, an assumption that may not hold. Specific HLA alleles were associated with 15,000 to 20,000 TCR beta sequences at a false discovery rate of 0.05 in a later analysis. This cohort had only TCR beta chains sequenced, and the lack of alpha or paired-chain data limited which features could be detected. Broadly in line with IMGT annotations, most TCR beta V segments showed up in productive rearrangements about 87% or about 30% of the time in an earlier analysis of approximately 600 of the donors. The classifier was reported to diagnose cytomegalovirus status with high specificity and sensitivity in both the original and validation cohorts. For the cohort, immune exposure information was limited to CMV serostatus. A further reported finding was that TCR beta sequences accurately predicted the HLA-A and HLA-B alleles for most subjects in the first cohort. Some IMGT-functional V segments, including TRBV6-2 and TRBV6-3, could not be told apart with the 87-base-pair reads, so those segments were excluded. In a later analysis, HLA-associated TCR beta chains were found to be more clonally expanded and to have lower generation probabilities than equally common non-associated chains. In a later analysis, most CMV-associated TCR beta chains were found to appear HLA-restricted, with HLA associations seemingly driven largely by CMV exposure.

The CDR3, cysteine through phenylalanine, is 15 amino acids long. Here the CDR3 DNA is all that survives: 45 bases in frame from base 1. CDR1 and CDR2 were assigned from the germline V gene as SGHRS and YFSETQ. V ends up 0 bases short and J 10 bases short, with an unmatched junction base count of 7. Library creation used the immunoSEQ multiplex PCR assay. A mixture of 60 forward primers for TCR Vbeta segments and 13 reverse primers for TCR Jbeta segments was used in the multiplex PCR. The CDR3 region of rearranged TCR beta genes was amplified from genomic DNA by a multiplex PCR assay. On the Illumina HiSeq System, the amplified TCR beta libraries were sequenced as 87-base-pair reads. In the authors' own workflow: Across the 600 to 700 repertoires, a later analysis counted approximately 75 million unique TCR beta chains, roughly 11 million of which were shared by at least two donors. Raw reads were error-corrected and collapsed into unique sequences by a nearest-neighbor algorithm in which closely related sequences were merged to remove PCR and sequencing errors. To assign V, D and J gene segments, CDR3 sequences were aligned to IMGT reference sequences. For a sequence to be retained, a match of at least six nucleotides to both a V gene segment and a J gene segment was required. A rearrangement was called productive if the CDR3 had no stop codons and remained in frame with V and J, and every other rearrangement was called non-productive. Following IMGT convention, CDR3 was defined as the stretch from the second conserved V-encoded cysteine to the conserved J-encoded phenylalanine. In an earlier analysis of approximately 500 of the donors, sequences lacking an unambiguous match to a single V gene segment were excluded. An earlier analysis of about 600 of the donors called V segments functional above 56.7% productive rearrangements and segregating when the between-donor standard deviation exceeded 5%. A statistical classification framework was built for diagnosing cytomegalovirus status from the catalog of TCR beta chain sequences. In a later analysis, V and J genes were assigned by comparing TCR nucleotide sequences against IMGT/GENE-DB human TR gene sequences. A later analysis assigned CDR3 sequences and most-parsimonious VDJ recombination scenarios with the TCRdist pipeline. In a later analysis, each TCR beta chain was defined by its CDR3 amino acid sequence together with its V-gene family, and reads lacking a unique V-gene family were excluded. To address suspected cross-contamination and a sequencing artifact, a later analysis removed 450 to 700 highly shared, low-generation-probability nucleotide sequences. In a later analysis, a clonal expansion index for each public chain was calculated from normalized within-repertoire ranks of inferred template counts. A later analysis computed generation probabilities with a VDJ recombination model fitted to out-of-frame rearrangements, and checked the results against IGoR. Hypergeometric tests were used in a later analysis to score TCR-TCR, TCR-HLA and TCR-CMV co-occurrence, with a repertoire-size bias correction applied to the TCR pairs. A later analysis estimated false discovery rates by permuting HLA or CMV assignments 20 times. In a later analysis, co-occurring TCRs were grouped using DBSCAN, with TCRdist sequence similarity added in when clustering inside HLA-allele-positive subsets. For co-occurrence clustering, repertoires with fewer than 30,000 or more than 120,000 public chains were excluded, along with 5 or 6 repertoires with anomalous nucleotide sharing. TCRdb took over this immuneACCESS table, retaining in-frame rearrangements with V and J assigned. Such tables are incomplete; in checked studies, under half of the missing clones stem from an unresolved V gene, and the remainder is unexplained. Clonal size and the V and J genes are those of that table, whereas D and trimming came from the DNA. The sample table contains about 160,000 clones; only one count was recorded for just over 75% of them. Roughly 1.4% of the sample is taken by the ten largest.

Turning to this clone: This receptor's antigen is unknown. Base qualities are missing; no much larger clone stands one base away.

The cohort consisted of approximately 670 healthy bone marrow donors. Cohort members were all nominally healthy when sampled, although unrecorded immune exposures were likely present. The donor tested CMV seronegative, placing the donor among the 300 to 400 seronegative members of the cohort. A peripheral blood sample was provided by each donor, and peripheral blood mononuclear cells were used for TCR beta sequencing. Genomic DNA was extracted from the blood cell samples with the Qiagen DNeasy Blood Extraction Kit. The TCR originated in a man in his forties or fifties in good health and CMV-seronegative. This sequence uses TRBV5-1 and TRBJ1-6; TRBD1 matches 7 bases in the middle. The sample taken for sequencing was PBMCs. The CDR3: CASSLAGRGRSPLHF. The DNA sequence is TGCGCCAGCAGCTTGGCCGGCAGGGGGAGATCACCCCTCCACTTT.